What follows describes a single T cell receptor (beta chain). As yet, its antigen is unknown. Healthy donors of bone marrow made up the group. This entry comes from a study of cytomegalovirus exposure and HLA in healthy donors. General study results and limits: Reports showed the classifier diagnosing cytomegalovirus status with high specificity and sensitivity. In a later analysis, at a false discovery rate of 0.05, roughly 17,000 TCR beta sequences matched HLA alleles.

Primers: 60 Vbeta forward and 13 Jbeta reverse. Sequencing used immunoSEQ multiplex PCR; TCRdb keeps in-frame clones, though not all of them. The sample has roughly 150,000 clones, roughly 88% seen once. The length of the CDR3 is 15 residues. The germline V gene has CDR1 SGHRS and CDR2 YFSETQ. Trimming shortened V by 6 bases and J by 4 bases, and 18 bases separated the two germline ends. Sequencing was carried out using PBMCs. This sequence joins TRBV5-1 and TRBJ2-3; weak D call: TRBD2 (6 bases). This TCR derives from a boy younger than 10 in good health and CMV-seronegative. The CDR3 DNA sequence: TGCGCCAGCATGGATGTCCCCCTAGCGTCAGATACGCAGTATTTT. It yields the protein CASMDVPLASDTQYF.